The 17 T cell receptor beta chains reported below all come from one sample, sequenced in a study of cytomegalovirus exposure and HLA in healthy donors. PCR used 60 Vbeta primers and 13 Jbeta primers. The method was immunoSEQ multiplex PCR; TCRdb's version includes in-frame clones alone and lacks a portion of them. The sample lists 150,000 to 200,000 clones, more than 75% occurring once. The sequencing input was PBMCs. The receptors come from a male donor in good health and CMV-seronegative.

This chain connects TRBV5-6 to TRBJ2-2, with 7 bases aligning to TRBD1. Germline trimming cut 0 bases from V and 4 bases from J; bases unmatched to any gene: 9. Germline-derived CDR1 and CDR2 are SGHDT and YYEEEE. CDR3 length: 17 amino acids. For the CDR3, the DNA is TGTGCCAGCAGCTTGGAGTTACTGGGACAGCTCACCGGGGAGCTGTTTTTT. It encodes CASSLELLGQLTGELFF.

The chain recombines TRBV19 with TRBJ2-1, with 8 bases lining up with TRBD2. The CDR3 extends over 16 amino acids. V shed 1 base, J shed 10 bases, and the junction held 12 bases outside the gene matches. CDR1 and CDR2 from the germline V gene are LNHDA and SQIVND (reference sequence). In nucleotides, the CDR3 is TGTGCCAGTAGTATAGGCGCAGCGGGGGCCGGGCGGGAGCAGTTCTTC. It translates to CASSIGAAGAGREQFF.

This chain uses TRBV11-3 with TRBJ2-1, with 11 bases lining up with TRBD2. V shed 2 bases and J 6 bases; nucleotides not matched to a gene: 6. CDR1 is SGHNT and CDR2 is YENEEA in the germline V gene. The CDR3 sequence is 16 residues long. The CDR3 DNA is TGTGCCAGCAGCTTAAGGGCGGGGACTAGCGGCAATGAGCAGTTCTTC. Protein sequence: CASSLRAGTSGNEQFF.

The chain uses TRBV4-3 and TRBJ1-6, with 10 bases aligning to TRBD1. Trimming at V came to 4 bases and at J to 6 bases, leaving 6 bases not matched to a gene. CDR1 and CDR2 (germline): LGHNA, YSLEER. The CDR3 has 16 residues. CDR3 bases: TGCGCCAGCAGCCTGATAGGACAGGGGGGTAATTCACCCCTCCACTTT. Protein sequence: CASSLIGQGGNSPLHF.

The J gene is TRBJ1-1, the V gene TRBV5-1; 8 bases are shared with TRBD1. The CDR3 totals 14 residues. After removal of 4 bases from V and 1 base from J, the junction contained 3 bases not matched to a gene. Germline V gives CDR1 SGHRS, CDR2 YFSETQ. The CDR3 is CASSPQGANTEAFF. The CDR3 DNA sequence: TGCGCCAGCAGCCCGCAGGGGGCGAACACTGAAGCTTTCTTT. The full variable domain, completed using reference TRBV5-1 and TRBJ1-1, is KAGVTQTPRYLIKTRGQQVTLSCSPISGHRSVSWYQQTPGQGLQFLFEYFSETQRNKGNFPGRFSGRQFSNSRSEMNVSTLELGDSALYLCASSPQGANTEAFFGQGTRLTVV.

The table lists this clone with a few counts. The rearrangement links TRBV6-5 to TRBJ2-7, with 7 positions matching TRBD1. V was pared by 5 bases and J by 4 bases, with 8 bases of the junction left unmatched. CDR1 is MNHEY and CDR2 is SVGAGI in the germline V gene. The CDR3 covers 14 residues. CDR3 residues: CASSKRQGRYEQYF. CDR3 in DNA: TGTGCCAGCAGTAAGCGACAGGGTCGGTACGAGCAGTACTTC.

The chain couples TRBV2 to TRBJ2-1; perhaps TRBD1 as D (6 bases). CDR1 and CDR2 (germline): SNHLY, FYNNEI. The CDR3 length is 12 residues. V was shortened by 6 bases and J by 8 bases, with 11 bases between the two germline ends. The CDR3 region is CASSRGLDEQFF. The CDR3 DNA is TGTGCCAGCAGCAGGGGTTTGGATGAGCAGTTCTTC.

The CDR3 DNA reads as TGTGCCAGCAGCTTTAGGGGACAGCTTATGAACACTGAAGCTTTCTTT. Amino acids: CASSFRGQLMNTEAFF. The rearrangement joins TRBV7-9 to TRBJ1-1; 7 bases align to TRBD1. Germline V gene lookup returns CDR1 SEHNR and CDR2 FQNEAQ (reference sequence). After removal of 3 bases from V and 0 bases from J, the junction contained 7 bases not matched to a gene. The CDR3 is 16 residues long.

The V and J genes are TRBV7-2 and TRBJ2-5, with D perhaps TRBD1 (8 bases). The CDR3 runs 15 residues. Trimming removed 3 bases at V and 5 bases at J, with 16 bases between. Germline V gene data show CDR1 as SGHTA and CDR2 as FQGNSA. CDR3 residues: CASSLETGEGETQYF. The CDR3 bases are TGTGCCAGCAGCTTGGAGACAGGGGAGGGGGAGACCCAGTACTTC.

The rearrangement links TRBV7-9 to TRBJ1-4; 8 bases line up with TRBD1. V shed 7 bases and J 5 bases; nucleotides not matched to a gene: 15. CDR3 length: 17 amino acids. Germline V gene data show CDR1 as SEHNR and CDR2 as FQNEAQ (reference sequence). This CDR3 is CASIKGQGTAGNEKLFF. The CDR3 region has the DNA TGTGCCAGCATCAAAGGACAGGGAACAGCGGGAAATGAAAAACTGTTTTTT.

The gene calls are TRBV6-1 and TRBJ2-1; TRBD2 aligns across 9 bases. V gave up 7 bases and J gave up 3 bases; unmatched junction bases: 4. Germline loops: CDR1 MNHNS, CDR2 SASEGT. This CDR3 comprises 14 residues. The CDR3 DNA reads TGTGCCAGCACAGCTAGCGGGATCTACAATGAGCAGTTCTTC. This codes for CASTASGIYNEQFF.

V usage is TRBV6-1 and J usage is TRBJ2-7; D is unresolved. The germline V gene encodes CDR1 MNHNS and CDR2 SASEGT. Between the trimmed V and J ends, which lost 10 bases and 7 bases, there was a span of 11 bases. This CDR3 region has 10 residues. CDR3 nucleotides: TGTGCCACTGTTCCCGGGGAGCAGTACTTC. Its translation is CATVPGEQYF.

The CDR3: CASSPPGHPEQFF. The CDR3 nucleotides read TGTGCCAGCAGCCCACCCGGACACCCTGAGCAGTTCTTC. This chain links TRBV7-3 with TRBJ2-1; D is possibly TRBD1 (5 bases). Trimming stripped 5 bases from V and 9 bases from J, with 14 bases between. Germline V lookup: CDR1 SGHTA, CDR2 FQGTGA. The CDR3 totals 13 residues.

This clone was observed once. The chain has TRBV25-1 and TRBJ1-2; no reliable D call. Germline V CDR1 and CDR2: MGHDK, SYGVNS. The CDR3 has 15 residues. V was cut by 3 bases and J by 2 bases, with 13 bases left in between. CDR3 coding DNA: TGTGCCAGCAGTGATCACCCCCAAGCAAACTATGGCTACACCTTC. Translation: CASSDHPQANYGYTF.

A remark on this clone: An end of the junction does not agree with germline; a read error may underlie this. This chain links TRBV4-3 with TRBJ2-7; tentatively, D is TRBD2 (7 bases). In germline, CDR1 is LGHNA, CDR2 YSLEER. The length of the CDR3 is 14 residues. CDR3 DNA: TGCGCCAGCAGCGAAGAGGGGGGAGGGTACGAGCAGTACTTC. It encodes CASSEEGGGYEQYF.

The V and J genes are TRBV19 and TRBJ1-6; the D gene is possibly TRBD1 (6 bases). The CDR3 is made up of 15 amino acids. Germline CDR1 and CDR2: LNHDA and SQIVND (reference sequence). Between the trimmed V and J ends, which lost 3 bases and 9 bases, there was a span of 15 bases. CDR3 protein: CASSISTGNGSPLHF. In DNA, the CDR3 is TGTGCCAGTAGTATTTCTACAGGGAATGGTTCACCCCTCCACTTT.

This chain joins TRBV4-3 and TRBJ2-7, with 10 bases matching TRBD2. V trimming: 1 base; J trimming: 5 bases; junction bases outside the gene matches: 5. There are 15 residues in the CDR3. Germline V CDR1 and CDR2: LGHNA, YSLEER. Here the CDR3 reads CASSQVLAGDDEQYF. Written as DNA, the CDR3 is TGCGCCAGCAGCCAAGTCCTAGCGGGAGATGACGAGCAGTACTTC.